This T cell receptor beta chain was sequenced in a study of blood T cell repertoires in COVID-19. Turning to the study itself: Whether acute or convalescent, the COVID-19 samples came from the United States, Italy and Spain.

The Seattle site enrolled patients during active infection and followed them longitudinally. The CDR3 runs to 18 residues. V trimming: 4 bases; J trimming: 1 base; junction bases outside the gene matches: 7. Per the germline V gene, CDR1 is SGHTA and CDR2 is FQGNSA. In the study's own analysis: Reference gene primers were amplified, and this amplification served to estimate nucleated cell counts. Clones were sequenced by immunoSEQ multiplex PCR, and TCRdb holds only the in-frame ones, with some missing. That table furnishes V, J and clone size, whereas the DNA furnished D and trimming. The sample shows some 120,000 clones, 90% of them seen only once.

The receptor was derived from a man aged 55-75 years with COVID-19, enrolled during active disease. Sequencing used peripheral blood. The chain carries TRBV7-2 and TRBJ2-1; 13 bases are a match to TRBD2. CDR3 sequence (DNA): TGTGCCAGCAGCTCTCGGACTAGCGGGAGAATTTCCTACAATGAGCAGTTCTTC. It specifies CASSSRTSGRISYNEQFF.